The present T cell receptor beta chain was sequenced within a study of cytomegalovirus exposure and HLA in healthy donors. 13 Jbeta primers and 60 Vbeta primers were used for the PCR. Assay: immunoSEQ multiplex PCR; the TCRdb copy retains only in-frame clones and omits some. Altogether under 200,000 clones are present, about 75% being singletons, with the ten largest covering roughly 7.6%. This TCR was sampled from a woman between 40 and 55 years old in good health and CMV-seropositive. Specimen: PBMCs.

The CDR3 nucleotides read TGTGCCAGCAGTCTTAGCGCAACCTACGAGCAGTACTTC. Its translation is CASSLSATYEQYF. The chain joins TRBV7-3 to TRBJ2-7, with D maybe TRBD2 (5 bases). This CDR3 has 13 residues. The germline CDR1 and CDR2 sequences are SGHTA and FQGTGA. The V and J ends lost 6 bases and 2 bases respectively, with 11 bases between them.